The 10 T cell receptor beta chains below come from one sample, sequenced in a study of control samples from healthy donors and cancer patients. The repertoire was sequenced with immunoSEQ multiplex PCR; TCRdb's copy has only in-frame clones and lacks some. The sample has 95,000 to 150,000 clones; approximately 93% are singletons. Material for sequencing was blood. These receptors originate from a woman aged 18 to 35 in good health.

The chain's CDR3 is CASRTETGPYEQYF. In DNA, the CDR3 is TGTGCCAGCAGGACAGAGACAGGGCCCTACGAGCAGTACTTC. V is TRBV28 and J is TRBJ2-7, with TRBD1 identical over 7 bases. The length of the CDR3 is 14 residues. Germline CDR1 and CDR2: MDHEN and SYDVKM. V shed 6 bases and J 2 bases; nucleotides not matched to a gene: 7.

The V gene is TRBV7-2, the J gene TRBJ2-3; D possibly uses TRBD1 or TRBD2 (6 bases each). Germline-derived CDR1 and CDR2 are SGHTA and FQGNSA. The CDR3 is 19 amino acids. Trimming shortened V by 3 bases and J by 2 bases, and 24 bases separated the two germline ends. CDR3 amino acids: CASSFSVMSGAKITDTQYF. In nucleotides, the CDR3 is TGTGCCAGCAGCTTCAGCGTCATGTCGGGGGCCAAGATCACAGATACGCAGTATTTT.

This chain links TRBV5-6 with TRBJ2-1; no definite D call. The V gene lost 0 bases and the J gene lost 2 bases, with 3 bases spanning the gap. CDR3 length equals 13 residues. Germline values: CDR1 SGHDT, CDR2 YYEEEE. The CDR3 nucleotides read TGTGCCAGCAGCTTGGAGACCTACAATGAGCAGTTCTTC. Translating gives CASSLETYNEQFF.

The V and J genes are TRBV25-1 and TRBJ2-3; D perhaps matches TRBD1 (6 bases). The CDR3 spans 17 residues. The V and J ends lost 4 bases and 2 bases respectively, with 19 bases between them. Per germline, CDR1 MGHDK and CDR2 SYGVNS. This chain's CDR3 is CASSVGRPGQATDTQYF. The DNA for the CDR3 is TGTGCCAGCAGTGTCGGACGACCGGGACAAGCCACAGATACGCAGTATTTT.

This chain links TRBV28 with TRBJ1-6; D not certain. CDR1 is MDHEN, CDR2 SYDVKM, per germline. Trimming cost V 10 bases and J 5 bases, with 18 bases left between them. The CDR3 spans 15 residues. CDR3 sequence (DNA): TGTGCCATCGGACCCAGGTTCCCGAATAATTCACCCCTCCACTTT. Its translation: CAIGPRFPNNSPLHF. Drawing the rest from reference TRBV28 and TRBJ1-6, the complete variable domain is DVKVTQSSRYLVKRTGEKVFLECVQDMDHENMFWYRQDPGLGLRLIYFSYDVKMKEKGDIPEGYSVSREKKERFSLILESASTNQTSMYLCAIGPRFPNNSPLHFGNGTRLTVT.

The chain couples TRBV11-2 to TRBJ2-3; 9 nucleotides line up with TRBD2. V was clipped by 5 bases and J by 8 bases; unmatched bases: 17. The CDR3 contains 17 residues. Looked up from germline, CDR1 is SGHAT and CDR2 is FQNNGV. DNA of the CDR3: TGTGCCAGCAGCCATAGCGGGAGAGACGGATATCAGGGTACGCAGTATTTT. Its translation: CASSHSGRDGYQGTQYF.

The rearrangement links TRBV5-1 to TRBJ1-5; D gene uncertain. The CDR3 covers 15 residues. Trimming shortened V by 4 bases and J by 0 bases, and 11 bases separated the two germline ends. Germline CDR1 is SGHRS and CDR2 is YFSETQ. The chain's CDR3 is CASSVGIGSNQPQHF. DNA of the CDR3: TGCGCCAGCAGCGTTGGAATTGGTAGCAATCAGCCCCAGCATTTT.

To note about this clone: The sample has other DNA sequences that encode this CDR3 too. V gene TRBV2 combines with J gene TRBJ2-3, with 11 bases identical to TRBD2. Germline-derived CDR1 and CDR2 are SNHLY and FYNNEI. After removal of 6 bases from V and 1 base from J, the junction contained 0 bases not matched to a gene. This CDR3 spans 14 amino acids. CDR3 in amino acids: CASRLAGGTDTQYF. In nucleotides, the CDR3 is TGTGCCAGCAGACTAGCGGGGGGCACAGATACGCAGTATTTT.

The rearrangement joins TRBV4-3 to TRBJ2-2; 7 nucleotides match TRBD2. CDR1 is LGHNA, CDR2 YSLEER, per germline. J gave up 6 bases and V 1 base, and 8 bases lay outside the gene matches. The CDR3 contains 16 residues. The CDR3 nucleotides read TGCGCCAGCAGCCAAGCTACTGGACTAGGGTCCGGGGAGCTGTTTTTT. The encoded protein is CASSQATGLGSGELFF.

This chain links TRBV27 with TRBJ1-2; possibly TRBD1 for D (5 bases). CDR1 and CDR2 (germline): MNHEY, SMNVEV (reference sequence). The V end was cut by 5 bases, the J end by 4 bases, with 14 bases between. The CDR3 totals 14 residues. The CDR3 DNA follows: TGTGCCAGCAGTCGCGACAGCGGCCGCTATGGCTACACCTTC. As protein: CASSRDSGRYGYTF.